The 28 T cell receptor beta chains below all came from one sample that was sequenced in a study of blood T cell repertoires in COVID-19. The assay was immunoSEQ multiplex PCR, and TCRdb's table has in-frame clones only and misses some. The table records 140,000 or so clones, 84% of them present only once. Sequenced sample: peripheral blood. The receptors were sampled from a human donor in a cohort sampled during active COVID-19.

The rearrangement joins TRBV19 to TRBJ1-1; D is unclear. The V gene's germline CDR1 is LNHDA and CDR2 SQIVND (reference sequence). V dropped 6 bases and J dropped 0 bases, with 8 bases sitting between them. The CDR3 is 13 residues long. For the CDR3, the DNA is TGTGCCAGTAGAGCCACAGTGAACACTGAAGCTTTCTTT. As protein: CASRATVNTEAFF.

J is TRBJ2-5 and V is TRBV6-6; the match to TRBD1 covers 9 bases. This CDR3 is built from 16 residues. CDR1 and CDR2 from the germline V gene are MNHNY and SVGAGI (reference sequence). The V segment lost 5 bases and the J segment 1 base; nucleotides outside the gene matches: 8. The CDR3: CASSLRRDRAQETQYF. CDR3 nucleotide sequence: TGTGCCAGCAGTCTCCGCCGGGACAGGGCCCAAGAGACCCAGTACTTC.

The chain uses TRBV5-4 and TRBJ2-2; 10 nucleotides align to TRBD2. Germline V lookup: CDR1 SGHNT, CDR2 YYREEE (reference sequence). The CDR3 sequence is 16 residues long. The J segment lost 4 bases and the V segment lost 3 bases, leaving 6 bases of the junction unmatched. CDR3: CASSSLAGVTTGELFF. The DNA of the CDR3 is TGTGCCAGCAGCTCTCTAGCGGGGGTTACCACCGGGGAGCTGTTTTTT.

The chain is built from TRBV5-1 and TRBJ2-5; TRBD2 matches 11 bases. Germline CDR1 SGHRS, CDR2 YFSETQ. CDR3 size: 16 residues. Germline trimming cut 0 bases from V and 1 base from J; bases unmatched to any gene: 2. CDR3 in DNA: TGCGCCAGCAGCTTGGCCGGGACTAGCGGCCAAGAGACCCAGTACTTC. Its translation is CASSLAGTSGQETQYF.

This chain joins TRBV5-1 and TRBJ2-1, with TRBD2 matching over 9 bases. This CDR3 contains 13 residues. Germline CDR1 reads SGHRS; CDR2 reads YFSETQ. The trim removed 0 bases at V and 12 bases at J, leaving 4 bases unmatched. CDR3 residues: CASSLEREDAQFF. For the CDR3, the DNA is TGCGCCAGCAGCTTGGAGCGGGAGGACGCGCAGTTCTTC.

The V call is TRBV2, the J call TRBJ2-5, with 12 bases identical to TRBD2. The length of the CDR3 is 14 residues. The V gene end was trimmed by 6 bases and the J gene end by 6 bases; junction bases not matched to a gene: 5. From germline, CDR1 is SNHLY and CDR2 FYNNEI. The CDR3 sequence is CASSRLAGAKTQYF. In DNA, the CDR3 is TGTGCCAGCAGCCGACTAGCGGGAGCGAAGACCCAGTACTTC.

The chain carries TRBV30 and TRBJ2-1; 7 bases are shared with TRBD2. CDR1 and CDR2 from the germline V gene are GTSNPN and SVGIG (reference sequence). J was trimmed by 7 bases and V by 1 base; bases with no gene match: 13. The CDR3 has 16 amino acids. The CDR3 spells CAWSGSQSSGGNEQFF. Written as DNA, the CDR3 is TGTGCCTGGAGTGGATCACAGAGCTCCGGGGGGAATGAGCAGTTCTTC.

This clone showed up just once. The chain recombines TRBV18 with TRBJ1-3, with TRBD1 as a possible D gene (6 bases). CDR3 length: 16 residues. V lost 5 bases, J lost 0 bases, and 14 bases lay in between. Germline assignment: CDR1 KGHSH and CDR2 LQKENI. CDR3 sequence: CASSSLRDNSGNTIYF. Here the CDR3 DNA reads TGTGCCAGCTCAAGCCTCCGGGACAACTCTGGAAACACCATATATTTT. Filled out from reference TRBV18 and TRBJ1-3, the complete variable domain reads NAGVMQNPRHLVRRRGQEARLRCSPMKGHSHVYWYRQLPEEGLKFMVYLQKENIIDESGMPKERFSAEFPKEGPSILRIQQVVRGDSAAYFCASSSLRDNSGNTIYFGEGSWLTVV.

The CDR3 here is CASSQFRFGNTIYF. As DNA, the CDR3 is TGTGCCAGCAGCCAATTCAGATTTGGAAACACCATATATTTT. The chain couples TRBV3-1 (or the pseudogene TRBV3-2) to TRBJ1-3; D uncertain. This CDR3 has 14 residues. V was clipped by 2 bases and J by 3 bases, with 8 bases between them. Per germline, CDR1 LGHDT and CDR2 YNNKEL (reference sequence).

V is TRBV2 and J is TRBJ2-7; tentatively, D is TRBD2 (6 bases). Between the trimmed V and J ends, which lost 5 bases and 5 bases, there was a span of 10 bases. CDR1 is SNHLY and CDR2 is FYNNEI in the germline V gene. This CDR3 is built from 12 residues. CDR3 amino acids: CASSPGRHEQYV. Written as DNA, the CDR3 is TGTGCCAGCAGTCCAGGGAGGCACGAGCAGTACGTC.

The V and J genes are TRBV6-5 and TRBJ1-5; D not certain. The CDR3 runs 13 residues. Germline lookup yields CDR1 MNHEY and CDR2 SVGAGI. Trimming removed 4 bases from V and 4 bases from J, with 8 bases in between. CDR3 nucleotide sequence: TGTGCCAGCAGTTTTTCGGGGAATCAGCCCCAGCATTTT. It specifies CASSFSGNQPQHF.

The rearrangement uses TRBV19 and TRBJ1-1; 9 positions match TRBD1. The germline V gene encodes CDR1 LNHDA and CDR2 SQIVND (reference sequence). J lost 1 base, V lost 4 bases, and 7 bases had no gene match. The CDR3 runs 16 residues. CDR3 sequence: CASSNTGGRGNTEAFF. The CDR3 nucleotides read TGTGCCAGTAGTAATACAGGGGGCCGAGGGAACACTGAAGCTTTCTTT.

The V and J genes are TRBV7-3 and TRBJ2-5; no reliable D call. Trimming cost V 5 bases and J 4 bases, with 14 bases left between them. Germline loops: CDR1 SGHTA, CDR2 FQGTGA. This CDR3 has 14 residues. The CDR3 DNA reads as TGTGCCAGCAGCCCCAGTGGGCCAGGAGAGACCCAGTACTTC. Translation gives CASSPSGPGETQYF.

The chain couples TRBV7-6 to TRBJ2-3, with a tentative D call TRBD2 (6 bases). Germline CDR1 and CDR2: SGHVS and FNYEAQ. The V end lost 2 bases, the J end lost 4 bases, and 16 bases lay between the germline ends. There are 16 residues in the CDR3. This CDR3 reads CASSLSPSVGADTQYF. CDR3 DNA sequence: TGTGCCAGCAGCTTAAGTCCTAGCGTAGGGGCAGATACGCAGTATTTT. The full variable domain, completed using reference TRBV7-6 and TRBJ2-3, is GAGVSQSPRYKVTKRGQDVALRCDPISGHVSLYWYRQALGQGPEFLTYFNYEAQQDKSGLPNDRFSAERPEGSISTLTIQRTEQRDSAMYRCASSLSPSVGADTQYFGPGTRLTVL.

The chain recombines TRBV28 with TRBJ1-3; D is uncertain. CDR1 is MDHEN and CDR2 is SYDVKM in the germline V gene. V shed 6 bases and J shed 8 bases, with 11 bases lying between them. The CDR3 has 12 amino acids. CDR3 sequence reads: CASRAREDTIYF. As DNA, the CDR3 is TGTGCCAGCAGGGCCCGCGAGGACACCATATATTTT.

The rearrangement joins TRBV5-1 to TRBJ2-1; possible D gene TRBD2, 5 bases. V shed 1 base and J shed 2 bases, with 16 bases lying between them. This CDR3 has 17 residues. The germline V gene encodes CDR1 SGHRS and CDR2 YFSETQ. The CDR3 region has the DNA TGCGCCAGCAGCTTGTTTTCCGACGGAGGCACCTACAATGAGCAGTTCTTC. Encoded protein: CASSLFSDGGTYNEQFF.

V and J are TRBV11-3 and TRBJ2-7, with 8 nucleotides matching TRBD2. CDR3 length equals 12 residues. V gave up 7 bases and J gave up 6 bases; unmatched junction bases: 5. Germline CDR1 reads SGHNT; CDR2 reads YENEEA. DNA for the CDR3: TGTGCCAGCACCAGGACTAGCAGCGAGCAGTACGTC. This sequence encodes CASTRTSSEQYV.

This clone has a single count. The rearrangement uses TRBV29-1 and TRBJ2-1; 7 nucleotides match TRBD2. The ends lost 5 bases at V and 7 bases at J; junction bases unmatched: 11. Germline CDR1 reads SQVTM; CDR2 reads ANQGSEA. This CDR3 contains 14 residues. CDR3 region: CSVRSGVLGNEQFF. The CDR3 DNA follows: TGCAGCGTTCGAAGCGGGGTGCTAGGTAATGAGCAGTTCTTC.

The CDR3 sequence: CATSDGGLNNEQFF. The CDR3 bases are TGTGCCACCAGTGACGGGGGGCTCAACAATGAGCAGTTCTTC. This chain links TRBV24-1 with TRBJ2-1; possible D gene TRBD2, 7 bases. CDR1 is KGHDR, CDR2 SFDVKD, per germline. Trimming removed 4 bases from V and 5 bases from J, with 11 bases in between. The CDR3 consists of 14 residues.

The J gene is TRBJ1-1, the V gene TRBV6-2 or TRBV6-3; no clear D gene. The CDR3 consists of 14 residues. Germline V gene data show CDR1 as MNHEY and CDR2 as SVGEGT. Trimming took off 5 bases at V and 2 bases at J, with 12 bases between the two ends. Here the CDR3 reads CASSPVGGNTEAFF. CDR3 DNA: TGTGCCAGCAGTCCCGTCGGTGGTAACACTGAAGCTTTCTTT.

The CDR3 region has the DNA TGCGCCAGCAGCTTGGCGATGTCGGGAGGGGGTGGAGATACGCAGTATTTT. Its protein product is CASSLAMSGGGGDTQYF. The rearrangement joins TRBV5-1 to TRBJ2-3; 8 nucleotides agree with TRBD2. The CDR3 is made up of 17 amino acids. Per the germline V gene, CDR1 is SGHRS and CDR2 is YFSETQ. Trimming removed 0 bases from V and 5 bases from J; junction bases left unmatched: 11.

The V and J genes are TRBV13 and TRBJ2-3; a possible D gene is TRBD2 (6 bases). This CDR3 region has 14 residues. The germline V and J ends were trimmed by 1 base and 4 bases, with 9 bases remaining between them. CDR1 and CDR2 from the germline V gene are PRHDT and FYEKMQ (reference sequence). This chain's CDR3 is CASSLDRESDTQYF. The CDR3 nucleotides are TGTGCCAGCAGCTTAGACCGGGAGTCAGATACGCAGTATTTT.

The genes are TRBV9 and TRBJ1-5; a weak D match, TRBD1 (6 bases). Between the trimmed V and J ends, which lost 3 bases and 5 bases, there was a span of 6 bases. Germline CDR1 is SGDLS and CDR2 is YYNGEE. This CDR3 region has 12 residues. The CDR3 spells CASSAGDQPQHF. In DNA, the CDR3 is TGTGCCAGCAGCGCAGGGGATCAGCCCCAGCATTTT.

This clone has a single count. The chain is built from TRBV5-8 and TRBJ1-4; D unclear. CDR1 is SGHTS and CDR2 is YDEGEE in the germline V gene. The V gene lost 10 bases and the J gene lost 3 bases, with 13 bases spanning the gap. This CDR3 spans 13 amino acids. CDR3 nucleotides: TGTGCCGGCAAGGACTTCTCTAATGAAAAACTGTTTTTT. Amino acid sequence: CAGKDFSNEKLFF.

The gene calls are TRBV6-1 and TRBJ2-1; 12 bases line up with TRBD2. This CDR3 region has 14 residues. Germline CDR1 MNHNS, CDR2 SASEGT. V trimming: 3 bases; J trimming: 12 bases; junction bases outside the gene matches: 6. CDR3 sequence (DNA): TGTGCCAGCAGTGATGAGCTAGCGGGGGGGTGGCAGTTCTTC. It yields the protein CASSDELAGGWQFF.

V gene TRBV19 combines with J gene TRBJ1-1, with 7 positions matching TRBD1. CDR3 length equals 13 residues. Germline-derived CDR1 and CDR2 are LNHDA and SQIVND (reference sequence). Trimming at V came to 6 bases and at J to 5 bases, leaving 6 bases not matched to a gene. CDR3 nucleotide sequence: TGTGCCAGTAGCCGAAACAGGGGAACTGAAGCTTTCTTT. The encoded protein is CASSRNRGTEAFF.

The chain is built from TRBV5-1 and TRBJ2-7; 10 nucleotides align to TRBD1. This CDR3 comprises 15 residues. V lost 2 bases, J lost 7 bases, and 9 bases stayed unmatched. Germline lookup yields CDR1 SGHRS and CDR2 YFSETQ. CDR3 coding DNA: TGCGCCAGCAGCTTTACCTCCGGGACAGGGGTAGAGCAGTACTTC. It is translated as CASSFTSGTGVEQYF. Filled out from reference TRBV5-1 and TRBJ2-7, the complete variable domain reads KAGVTQTPRYLIKTRGQQVTLSCSPISGHRSVSWYQQTPGQGLQFLFEYFSETQRNKGNFPGRFSGRQFSNSRSEMNVSTLELGDSALYLCASSFTSGTGVEQYFGPGTRLTVT.

The chain couples TRBV5-1 to TRBJ2-7; 10 bases align to TRBD1. Germline trimming cut 2 bases from V and 5 bases from J; bases unmatched to any gene: 7. Germline lookup yields CDR1 SGHRS and CDR2 YFSETQ. The CDR3 has 15 amino acids. The CDR3: CASSFAGQGRNEQYF. The CDR3 DNA reads TGCGCCAGCAGCTTTGCGGGACAGGGGAGGAACGAGCAGTACTTC.